The 22 T cell receptor beta chains listed next were all sequenced from one sample in a study of PD-1 blockade in classical Hodgkin lymphoma (dated by TCRdb to about 2020). Library method: the immunoSEQ multiplex PCR assay. The source is immuneACCESS, and TCRdb retained only in-frame sequences with V and J called. Part of the clones is not carried over; for the studies checked, unresolved V genes explain less than half of this, and the remainder is unexplained. This sample lists over 60,000 clones; less than 95% were detected once. The ten top clones hold 10% of the sample. The sample's time point label, in plain terms: cycle 4 day 1 (C4D1), after more than five weeks of nivolumab. Every trial patient had relapsed after autologous stem cell transplantation, and cohorts A, B and C differed in prior brentuximab vedotin exposure. The sample consisted of peripheral blood mononuclear cells (PBMCs), taken before the fourth cycle of nivolumab. These receptors all come from a human donor with classical Hodgkin lymphoma.

The chain recombines TRBV5-1 with TRBJ1-2, with TRBD1 matching 9 bases. The length of the CDR3 is 14 residues. Germline CDR1 and CDR2: SGHRS and YFSETQ. The J segment lost 5 bases and the V segment lost 3 bases, leaving 5 bases of the junction unmatched. The CDR3: CASSYLTGGYGYTF. In DNA form, the CDR3 reads TGCGCCAGCAGCTACCTGACAGGGGGGTATGGCTACACCTTC.

V usage is TRBV6-6 and J usage is TRBJ1-3, with D perhaps matching TRBD1 (5 bases). Germline V gives CDR1 MNHNY, CDR2 SVGAGI (reference sequence). V was clipped by 5 bases and J by 0 bases, with 14 bases between them. The CDR3 has 16 residues. The CDR3 nucleotides read TGTGCCAGCAGTACAGCGACAGAACGCTCTGGAAACACCATATATTTT. Translation gives CASSTATERSGNTIYF.

The chain has TRBV6-1 and TRBJ2-1; 8 bases fit TRBD2. The V segment lost 7 bases and the J segment 5 bases; nucleotides outside the gene matches: 7. The CDR3 covers 14 residues. Germline V CDR1 and CDR2: MNHNS, SASEGT. The CDR3 reads CASKTGGHHNEQFF. CDR3 bases: TGTGCCAGCAAAACGGGGGGGCACCACAATGAGCAGTTCTTC.

The chain couples TRBV6-1 to TRBJ2-3; 8 bases are shared with TRBD2. V lost 3 bases, J lost 1 base, and 9 bases stayed unmatched. This CDR3 is 17 amino acids long. Looked up from germline, CDR1 is MNHNS and CDR2 is SASEGT. CDR3 amino acids: CASSDPRGRGGTDTQYF. The CDR3 nucleotides read TGTGCCAGCAGTGATCCCCGGGGGCGGGGGGGCACAGATACGCAGTATTTT.

The rearrangement joins TRBV13 to TRBJ2-1; the D is unclear. Trimming took off 5 bases at V and 16 bases at J, with 24 bases between the two ends. CDR3 size: 14 residues. Germline CDR1 reads PRHDT; CDR2 reads FYEKMQ (reference sequence). The CDR3 nucleotides read TGTGCCAGCAGCGCCGGGTTTCGCGACCCCTACCCTTTCTTC. As protein: CASSAGFRDPYPFF.

The chain has TRBV5-4 and TRBJ1-2; perhaps TRBD1 as D (5 bases). The CDR3 is 12 residues long. Germline V gene data show CDR1 as SGHNT and CDR2 as YYREEE (reference sequence). Trimming stripped 7 bases from V and 8 bases from J, with 15 bases between. The CDR3 coding sequence is TGTGCCAGCGCCGCCGGGGGTACCGGCTACACCTTC. This sequence encodes CASAAGGTGYTF.

This clone was detected once. The rearrangement links TRBV6-5 to TRBJ2-2; maybe TRBD2 (6 bases). V was clipped by 2 bases and J by 7 bases, with 8 bases between them. Germline V gives CDR1 MNHEY, CDR2 SVGAGI. The CDR3 loop spans 13 amino acids. CDR3: CASSYRRDGELFF. CDR3 nucleotide sequence: TGTGCCAGCAGTTACAGGCGGGACGGGGAGCTGTTTTTT.

This chain links TRBV27 with TRBJ1-6; a possible D gene is TRBD1 (5 bases). The germline CDR1 and CDR2 sequences are MNHEY and SMNVEV (reference sequence). V was pared by 2 bases and J by 9 bases, with 11 bases between. CDR3 size: 14 residues. The CDR3 DNA reads TGTGCCAGCAGTTTACAGGGTTCGGGTTCACCCCTCCACTTT. It yields the protein CASSLQGSGSPLHF.

The chain is built from TRBV15 and TRBJ2-3; 8 nucleotides match TRBD1. Germline assignment: CDR1 LNHNV and CDR2 YYDKDF (reference sequence). V was pared by 1 base and J by 3 bases, with 12 bases of the junction left unmatched. This CDR3 contains 18 residues. This CDR3 is CATSRGGDGQGVTDTQYF. CDR3 bases: TGTGCCACCAGCAGAGGAGGGGATGGACAGGGAGTAACAGATACGCAGTATTTT.

The genes are TRBV6-1 and TRBJ1-2, with D hard to call. The CDR3 loop spans 14 amino acids. Germline V gives CDR1 MNHNS, CDR2 SASEGT. The germline V and J ends were trimmed by 0 bases and 0 bases, with 5 bases remaining between them. The CDR3 bases are TGTGCCAGCAGTGAAGCTAAGGCTAACTATGGCTACACCTTC. Translation gives CASSEAKANYGYTF.

The chain couples TRBV7-9 to TRBJ1-1, with D possibly matching TRBD1 (6 bases). This CDR3 region has 15 residues. Trimming left V 6 bases short and J 0 bases short, with 14 bases between. Germline V gives CDR1 SEHNR, CDR2 FQNEAQ (reference sequence). In DNA, the CDR3 is TGTGCCAGCAGTGGGGAGGACAGCATGAACACTGAAGCTTTCTTT. It specifies CASSGEDSMNTEAFF.

On this clone itself: Relative to the germline gene, one junction end is altered; a read error may explain this. The chain recombines TRBV27 with TRBJ2-7; 10 bases are shared with TRBD1. Germline V gene lookup returns CDR1 MNHEY and CDR2 SMNVEV (reference sequence). This CDR3 has 16 amino acids. CDR3 in DNA: TGTGCCAGCAGTTTATCCGACAGGGGGCGCTCCCACGAGCAGTACTTC. The encoded protein is CASSLSDRGRSHEQYF.

The rearrangement links TRBV6-1 to TRBJ1-1; possibly TRBD1 for D (5 bases). The CDR3 length is 12 residues. Trimming stripped 7 bases from V and 11 bases from J, with 17 bases between. From germline, CDR1 is MNHNS and CDR2 SASEGT. CDR3 in amino acids: CASKSGRVEAFF. In DNA, the CDR3 is TGTGCCAGCAAGTCAGGGCGAGTGGAGGCTTTCTTT.

The chain is built from TRBV7-2 and TRBJ2-7; TRBD2 matches at 12 bases. V trimming: 6 bases; J trimming: 6 bases; junction bases outside the gene matches: 12. CDR3 length: 16 amino acids. The germline V gene has CDR1 SGHTA and CDR2 FQGNSA. CDR3 sequence (DNA): TGTGCCAGCAGATCGGGACTAGCGGGTCTGTGGGGCGAGCAGTACTTC. Translation: CASRSGLAGLWGEQYF.

This chain joins TRBV7-8 and TRBJ2-3; the match to TRBD2 covers 11 bases. Trimming at V came to 1 base and at J to 6 bases, leaving 12 bases not matched to a gene. Germline CDR1 and CDR2: SGHVS and FQNEAQ. CDR3 length: 18 amino acids. The CDR3 protein is CASSLGTLAGGQWDTQYF. DNA for the CDR3: TGTGCCAGCAGCTTAGGGACTTTAGCGGGGGGGCAATGGGATACGCAGTATTTT.

The chain combines TRBV27 with TRBJ2-1; D is possibly TRBD1 or TRBD2 (7 bases each). This CDR3 region has 14 residues. Trimming left V 10 bases short and J 4 bases short, with 17 bases between. Germline CDR1 reads MNHEY; CDR2 reads SMNVEV (reference sequence). The CDR3 sequence: CATAQGGTYNEQFF. CDR3 bases: TGTGCCACCGCGCAGGGGGGGACTTACAATGAGCAGTTCTTC.

The rearrangement links TRBV14 to TRBJ1-2, with 9 bases fitting TRBD1. V shed 4 bases, J shed 4 bases, and the junction held 7 bases outside the gene matches. CDR3 length equals 15 residues. CDR1 SGHDN and CDR2 FVKESK come from the germline V gene. The CDR3 protein is CASSRRDRDVYGYTF. CDR3 DNA: TGTGCCAGCAGCCGACGGGACAGGGATGTCTATGGCTACACCTTC.

V and J are TRBV6-5 and TRBJ1-1, with D maybe TRBD1 (6 bases). Germline V gene sequence: CDR1 MNHEY, CDR2 SVGAGI. CDR3 size: 11 residues. With 8 bases removed from V and 11 bases from J, the gap between germline ends came to 15 bases. This chain's CDR3 is CASRGQTAAFF. In DNA, the CDR3 is TGTGCCAGCCGAGGACAGACCGCGGCTTTCTTT.

For this clone: Other DNA sequences of this sample code for an identical CDR3. This chain joins TRBV2 and TRBJ2-1; D call uncertain. The CDR3 loop spans 12 amino acids. Germline-derived CDR1 and CDR2 are SNHLY and FYNNEI. The ends were cut back, 6 bases at V and 4 bases at J, with 7 bases in the middle. The CDR3 bases are TGTGCCAGCAGCGGCAGATACAATGAGCAGTTCTTC. Protein sequence: CASSGRYNEQFF.

This chain uses TRBV6-1 with TRBJ1-5; 10 bases agree with TRBD1. The CDR3 runs 15 residues. Germline values: CDR1 MNHNS, CDR2 SASEGT. After removal of 4 bases from V and 8 bases from J, the junction contained 8 bases not matched to a gene. This CDR3 reads CASSGGTGAREPQHF. The CDR3 DNA sequence: TGTGCCAGCAGTGGCGGGACAGGGGCCCGGGAGCCCCAGCATTTT.

The chain uses TRBV7-9 and TRBJ1-1, with D perhaps TRBD1 (6 bases). This CDR3 is built from 16 residues. V gave up 5 bases and J gave up 1 base, with 17 bases separating them. Germline CDR1 and CDR2: SEHNR and FQNEAQ (reference sequence). This CDR3 reads CASSLNLGQQNTEAFF. CDR3 DNA sequence: TGTGCCAGCAGCCTGAACCTTGGACAGCAGAACACTGAAGCTTTCTTT.

The chain is built from TRBV19 and TRBJ1-4; D is unresolved. Trimming left V 5 bases short and J 4 bases short, with 8 bases between. This CDR3 spans 13 amino acids. Germline values: CDR1 LNHDA, CDR2 SQIVND (reference sequence). DNA for the CDR3: TGTGCCAGTAGTTCGACACTTAATGAAAAACTGTTTTTT. The encoded protein is CASSSTLNEKLFF.